A single sample gave rise to the 25 T cell receptor beta chains below, sequenced in a study of OX40 agonist ivuxolimab in advanced cancers. Clones were read by immunoSEQ multiplex PCR, and TCRdb kept only the in-frame ones, dropping some. This sample has 20,000 to 25,000 clones, with 87% found just once. The sample was CD4+ or CD8+ T cells sorted from blood, taken in a trial of the OX40 agonist ivuxolimab. The receptors originated from an adult with an advanced solid tumor such as melanoma, head and neck, liver or kidney cancer.

V gene TRBV7-8 combines with J gene TRBJ2-2; 12 bases fit TRBD1. The CDR3 has 16 amino acids. Trimming cost V 5 bases and J 7 bases; bases outside gene matches: 8. Germline loops: CDR1 SGHVS, CDR2 FQNEAQ. This chain's CDR3 is CASSPGTGGGGGELFF. CDR3 DNA sequence: TGTGCCAGCAGCCCTGGGACAGGGGGCGGTGGCGGGGAGCTGTTTTTT.

V gene TRBV5-4 combines with J gene TRBJ1-2; D unclear. The CDR3 loop spans 13 amino acids. The germline V and J ends were trimmed by 2 bases and 1 base, with 6 bases remaining between them. Germline V gene data show CDR1 as SGHNT and CDR2 as YYREEE (reference sequence). The CDR3 DNA reads as TGTGCCAGCAGCTTCGATTATAACTATGGCTACACCTTC. As protein: CASSFDYNYGYTF.

The sample holds one count of this clone. The chain joins TRBV4-1 to TRBJ2-5; 8 nucleotides match TRBD1. CDR1 and CDR2 from the germline V gene are MGHRA and YSYEKL. CDR3 length: 16 amino acids. V lost 2 bases, J lost 2 bases, and 7 bases stayed unmatched. As DNA, the CDR3 is TGCGCCAGCAGCCAAACAGGGGGAGCCCTTCAAGAGACCCAGTACTTC. This encodes CASSQTGGALQETQYF.

The DNA of the CDR3 is TGTGCCATCAGGCCACCGGGGGGGCGTACCTACGAGCAGTACTTC. Amino acids: CAIRPPGGRTYEQYF. The chain links TRBV10-3 to TRBJ2-7; 8 nucleotides align to TRBD2. From germline, CDR1 is ENHRY and CDR2 SYGVKD. The CDR3 is 15 residues long. With 6 bases clipped from V and 2 bases from J, the junction kept 9 bases outside the gene matches.

This chain connects TRBV19 to TRBJ2-5, with D hard to call. Trimming took 5 bases from V and 3 from J, leaving 10 bases between them. The CDR3 has 13 amino acids. Germline V gene sequence: CDR1 LNHDA, CDR2 SQIVND (reference sequence). The CDR3 bases are TGTGCCAGTAGTTCTAACTTCGAAGAGACCCAGTACTTC. Protein product: CASSSNFEETQYF. The whole variable domain, filled in from reference TRBV19 and TRBJ2-5, reads DGGITQSPKYLFRKEGQNVTLSCEQNLNHDAMYWYRQDPGQGLRLIYYSQIVNDFQKGDIAEGYSVSREKKESFPLTVTSAQKNPTAFYLCASSSNFEETQYFGPGTRLLVL.

The chain has TRBV7-9 and TRBJ1-3; 7 bases agree with TRBD1. Per the germline V gene, CDR1 is SEHNR and CDR2 is FQNEAQ (reference sequence). V was pared by 8 bases and J by 0 bases, with 7 bases of the junction left unmatched. The CDR3 is 15 amino acids. CDR3 nucleotides: TGTGCCAGCTCCCCAGGGGGGGGCTCTGGAAACACCATATATTTT. It encodes CASSPGGGSGNTIYF.

This rearrangement joins TRBV9 to TRBJ1-6; D may be TRBD1 (6 bases). With 4 bases removed from V and 11 bases from J, the gap between germline ends came to 16 bases. CDR1 and CDR2 from the germline V gene are SGDLS and YYNGEE. CDR3 length: 14 residues. CDR3 amino acids: CASSPEGGAAPLHF. For the CDR3, the DNA is TGTGCCAGCAGCCCCGAAGGGGGTGCTGCACCCCTCCACTTT.

This rearrangement joins TRBV5-1 to TRBJ1-2; 8 bases are a match to TRBD1. Trimming cost V 4 bases and J 4 bases; bases outside gene matches: 9. This CDR3 is 15 amino acids long. Germline CDR1 and CDR2: SGHRS and YFSETQ. The CDR3 region is CASSDGQGSGYGYTF. CDR3 nucleotides: TGCGCCAGCAGCGACGGACAGGGAAGTGGCTATGGCTACACCTTC.

The J gene is TRBJ2-7, the V gene TRBV4-1; TRBD2 matches at 11 bases. Germline V gene lookup returns CDR1 MGHRA and CDR2 YSYEKL. The CDR3 consists of 17 residues. After removal of 3 bases from V and 5 bases from J, the junction contained 12 bases not matched to a gene. The CDR3 loop reads CASSQESSGGAMNEQYF. The CDR3 DNA follows: TGCGCCAGCAGCCAGGAAAGTAGCGGGGGGGCCATGAACGAGCAGTACTTC.

This clone has a handful of counts. The chain carries TRBV7-3 and TRBJ2-3; 7 nucleotides match TRBD2. The CDR3 consists of 16 residues. From germline, CDR1 is SGHTA and CDR2 FQGTGA. The V segment lost 5 bases and the J segment 3 bases; nucleotides outside the gene matches: 11. Written as DNA, the CDR3 is TGTGCCAGCAGCCCCGCGGGACTACCCTTTACAGATACGCAGTATTTT. Translated, it gives CASSPAGLPFTDTQYF. Combining the CDR3 with reference TRBV7-3 and TRBJ2-3 gives the whole variable domain GAGVSQTPSNKVTEKGKYVELRCDPISGHTALYWYRQSLGQGPEFLIYFQGTGAADDSGLPNDRFFAVRPEGSVSTLKIQRTERGDSAVYLCASSPAGLPFTDTQYFGPGTRLTVL.

V is TRBV4-2 and J is TRBJ2-3; 8 positions match TRBD2. CDR3 length equals 18 residues. The J segment lost 2 bases and the V segment lost 1 base, leaving 11 bases of the junction unmatched. CDR1 LGHNA and CDR2 YNFKEQ come from the germline V gene. The DNA for the CDR3 is TGTGCCAGCAGCCAAGGATGGACTAGCCCAAGTTTCACAGATACGCAGTATTTT. Amino acids: CASSQGWTSPSFTDTQYF.

This clone was counted a few times. The rearrangement uses TRBV15 and TRBJ1-6, with TRBD1 as a possible D gene (6 bases). This CDR3 region has 16 residues. V lost 0 bases to trimming and J lost 9 bases, with 15 bases between them. Germline CDR1 and CDR2: LNHNV and YYDKDF (reference sequence). The CDR3 DNA reads TGTGCCACCAGCAGAGAGTATCAGGGGTTGGGTTCACCCCTCCACTTT. This codes for CATSREYQGLGSPLHF.

J is TRBJ2-7 and V is TRBV13, with D tentatively TRBD2 (6 bases). The germline CDR1 and CDR2 sequences are PRHDT and FYEKMQ (reference sequence). CDR3 length: 15 residues. The V end lost 5 bases, the J end lost 3 bases, and 17 bases lay between the germline ends. CDR3 protein: CASSQTGESNYEQYF. CDR3 in DNA: TGTGCCAGCAGCCAGACGGGAGAGTCCAACTACGAGCAGTACTTC.

V and J are TRBV13 and TRBJ1-2; tentative D call: TRBD1 (6 bases). From germline, CDR1 is PRHDT and CDR2 FYEKMQ (reference sequence). This CDR3 has 13 amino acids. Trimming took off 5 bases at V and 5 bases at J, with 12 bases between the two ends. The chain's CDR3 is CASSTWTEYGYTF. The CDR3 DNA is TGTGCCAGCAGCACATGGACAGAGTATGGCTACACCTTC.

The V gene is TRBV6-1, the J gene TRBJ1-5; perhaps TRBD1 as D (5 bases). The V gene lost 2 bases and the J gene lost 3 bases, with 11 bases spanning the gap. This CDR3 contains 15 residues. Per germline, CDR1 MNHNS and CDR2 SASEGT. The CDR3 DNA reads as TGTGCCAGCAGTGAATGGCGGGGGTACAATCAGCCCCAGCATTTT. Translation gives CASSEWRGYNQPQHF.

The rearrangement links TRBV7-9 to TRBJ1-1; 7 positions match TRBD1. Germline lookup yields CDR1 SEHNR and CDR2 FQNEAQ (reference sequence). Unmatched junction bases numbered 13, after V lost 11 bases and J lost 10 bases. The CDR3 loop spans 12 amino acids. CDR3 sequence reads: CAHGTQGLGAFF. Written as DNA, the CDR3 is TGTGCCCATGGCACACAGGGGCTGGGAGCTTTCTTT.

This clone has a single count. V is TRBV27 and J is TRBJ2-1; D is possibly TRBD2 (5 bases). This CDR3 has 15 amino acids. Trimming shortened V by 2 bases and J by 0 bases, and 8 bases separated the two germline ends. Germline assignment: CDR1 MNHEY and CDR2 SMNVEV (reference sequence). The CDR3 DNA is TGTGCCAGCAGTTTAGGACTTAGCTCCTACAATGAGCAGTTCTTC. This sequence encodes CASSLGLSSYNEQFF.

The chain employs TRBV11-3 and TRBJ2-7, with D perhaps TRBD1 or TRBD2 (5 bases each). The CDR3 is 14 residues long. V was shortened by 4 bases and J by 0 bases, with 10 bases between the two germline ends. Germline V gives CDR1 SGHNT, CDR2 YENEEA. CDR3 region: CASSSWDRSYEQYF. As DNA, the CDR3 is TGTGCCAGCAGCTCCTGGGACCGCTCCTACGAGCAGTACTTC.

The V gene is TRBV4-1, the J gene TRBJ2-6; unclear D gene. V shed 0 bases and J shed 0 bases, with 6 bases lying between them. Germline CDR1 is MGHRA and CDR2 is YSYEKL. This CDR3 has 16 residues. CDR3 bases: TGCGCCAGCAGCCAAGATTCCCTCTCTGGGGCCAACGTCCTGACTTTC. Encoded protein: CASSQDSLSGANVLTF.

In regard to this clone: An end of the junction does not agree with germline; a read error may underlie this. This sample also contains other DNA sequences that code for the same CDR3. The chain carries TRBV7-2 and TRBJ1-1; D possibly corresponds to TRBD1 (6 bases). The germline gives CDR1 SGHTA, CDR2 FQGNSA. The CDR3 has 15 residues. CDR3 bases: TGTGCCAGCAGCAAACAGGGATCCATGAACACCGAAGCTTTCTTT. Its translation is CASSKQGSMNTEAFF.

This chain links TRBV10-3 with TRBJ2-7, with 10 bases identical to TRBD1. CDR1 and CDR2 from the germline V gene are ENHRY and SYGVKD. CDR3 length: 15 amino acids. Unmatched junction bases numbered 8, after V lost 3 bases and J lost 6 bases. The CDR3 loop is CAISDSGTGETEQYF. DNA of the CDR3: TGTGCCATCAGTGATTCCGGGACAGGGGAAACCGAGCAGTACTTC.

The chain carries TRBV13 and TRBJ1-6; no clear D gene. The CDR3 has 15 amino acids. CDR1 is PRHDT and CDR2 is FYEKMQ in the germline V gene (reference sequence). Trimming removed 1 base at V and 3 bases at J, with 7 bases between. As DNA, the CDR3 is TGTGCCAGCAGCTTAGACGGTAACTATAATTCACCCCTCCACTTT. Translation: CASSLDGNYNSPLHF.

The CDR3 reads CASSIAGQTGNTIYF. The CDR3, as DNA: TGTGCCAGTAGTATCGCGGGACAGACAGGAAACACCATATATTTT. This rearrangement joins TRBV19 to TRBJ1-3; TRBD1 matches at 7 bases. The CDR3 sequence is 15 residues long. Germline CDR1 LNHDA, CDR2 SQIVND (reference sequence). V lost 3 bases to trimming and J lost 4 bases; unmatched junction nucleotides: 6.

The CDR3 bases are TGCGCCAGCAGCCCCGTATCCCTTATATACGAGCAGTACTTC. Translated, it gives CASSPVSLIYEQYF. J is TRBJ2-7 and V is TRBV4-1; D is unclear. Between the trimmed V and J ends, which lost 4 bases and 4 bases, there was a span of 14 bases. The CDR3 loop spans 14 amino acids. Germline V gene lookup returns CDR1 MGHRA and CDR2 YSYEKL.

J is TRBJ1-2 and V is TRBV6-7, with a possible D match to TRBD1 (5 bases). TRBV6-7 belongs to the ORF category, with a function that is uncertain. The CDR3 has 14 residues. Trimming took off 2 bases at V and 7 bases at J, with 14 bases between the two ends. The CDR3 DNA follows: TGTGCCAGCAGTTACAACAGGTCGACGAGTGGCTACACCTTC. Its protein product is CASSYNRSTSGYTF.